This T cell receptor (beta chain) stems from a study of cytomegalovirus exposure and HLA in healthy donors. Germline V gene sequence: CDR1 LNHDA, CDR2 SQIVND (reference sequence). V trimming: 7 bases; J trimming: 1 base; junction bases outside the gene matches: 7. The CDR3 has 16 amino acids. The PCR employed 60 Vbeta primers together with 13 Jbeta primers. As originally analysed: Roughly 9.9 million shared chains were among the roughly 78 million unique TCR beta chains that a later analysis counted. Clones were sequenced by immunoSEQ multiplex PCR, and TCRdb holds only the in-frame ones, with some missing. Clone size and V and J calls were adopted from that table, with D and trimming inferred from the DNA. The sample holds 150,000 to 200,000 clones. For this clone: Its antigen remains unidentified.

Each donor's status was that of a healthy bone marrow donor. Study-wide points: In a later analysis, around 18,000 TCR beta sequences were associated with HLA alleles at 0.05 false discovery rate. For TCR beta chains, V- and J-gene trimming was later linked to a missense DCLRE1C variant.

The sequencing sample was made of PBMCs. This receptor was taken from a woman aged 18 to 35 in good health and CMV-seropositive. The chain employs TRBV19 and TRBJ1-4; 9 bases align to TRBD1. The chain's CDR3 is CASNRDRDITNEKLFF. The CDR3 nucleotides are TGTGCCAGTAACAGGGACAGGGATATAACTAATGAAAAACTGTTTTTT.